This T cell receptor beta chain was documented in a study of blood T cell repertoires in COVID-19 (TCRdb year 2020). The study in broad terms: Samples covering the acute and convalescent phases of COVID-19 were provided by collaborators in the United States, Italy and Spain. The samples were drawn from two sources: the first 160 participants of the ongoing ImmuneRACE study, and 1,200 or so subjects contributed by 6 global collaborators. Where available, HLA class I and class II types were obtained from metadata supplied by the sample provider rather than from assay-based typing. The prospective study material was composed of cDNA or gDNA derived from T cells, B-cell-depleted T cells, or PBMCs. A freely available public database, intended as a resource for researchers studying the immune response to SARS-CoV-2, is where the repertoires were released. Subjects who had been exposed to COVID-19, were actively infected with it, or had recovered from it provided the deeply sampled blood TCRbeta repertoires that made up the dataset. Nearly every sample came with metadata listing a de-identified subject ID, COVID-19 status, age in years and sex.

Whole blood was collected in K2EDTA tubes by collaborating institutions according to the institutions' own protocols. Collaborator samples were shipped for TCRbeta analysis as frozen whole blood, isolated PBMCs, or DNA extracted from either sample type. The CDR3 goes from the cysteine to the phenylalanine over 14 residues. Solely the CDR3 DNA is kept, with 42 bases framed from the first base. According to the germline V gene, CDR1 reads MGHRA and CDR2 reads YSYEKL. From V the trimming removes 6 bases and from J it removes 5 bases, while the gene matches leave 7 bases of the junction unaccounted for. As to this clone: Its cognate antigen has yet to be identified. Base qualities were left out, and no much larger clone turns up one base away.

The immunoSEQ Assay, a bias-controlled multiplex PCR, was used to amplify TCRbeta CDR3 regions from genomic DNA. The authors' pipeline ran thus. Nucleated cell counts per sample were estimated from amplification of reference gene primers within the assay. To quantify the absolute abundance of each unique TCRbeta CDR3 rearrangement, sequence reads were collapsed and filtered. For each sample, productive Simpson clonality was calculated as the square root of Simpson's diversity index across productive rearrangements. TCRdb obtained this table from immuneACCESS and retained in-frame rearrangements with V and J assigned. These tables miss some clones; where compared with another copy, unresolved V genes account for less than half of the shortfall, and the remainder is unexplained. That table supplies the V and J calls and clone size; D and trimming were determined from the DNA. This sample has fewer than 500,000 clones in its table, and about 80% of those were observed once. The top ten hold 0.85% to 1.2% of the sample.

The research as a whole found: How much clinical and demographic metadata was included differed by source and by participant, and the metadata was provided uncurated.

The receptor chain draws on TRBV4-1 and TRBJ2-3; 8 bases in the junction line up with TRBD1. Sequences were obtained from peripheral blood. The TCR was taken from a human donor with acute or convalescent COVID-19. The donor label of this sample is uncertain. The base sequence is TGCGCCAGCAGTTACCAGGGGGCAAAAGATACGCAGTATTTT. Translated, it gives CASSYQGAKDTQYF.